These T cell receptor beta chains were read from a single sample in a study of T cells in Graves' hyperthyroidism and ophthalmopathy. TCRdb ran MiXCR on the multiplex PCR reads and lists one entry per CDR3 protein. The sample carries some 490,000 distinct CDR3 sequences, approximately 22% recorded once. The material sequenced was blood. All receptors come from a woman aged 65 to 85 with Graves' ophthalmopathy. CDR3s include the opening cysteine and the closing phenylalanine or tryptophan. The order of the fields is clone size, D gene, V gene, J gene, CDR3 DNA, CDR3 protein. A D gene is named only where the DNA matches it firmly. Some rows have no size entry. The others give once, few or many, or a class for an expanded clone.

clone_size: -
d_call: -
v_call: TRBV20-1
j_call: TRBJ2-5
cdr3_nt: TGCAGTGCTCCCAAGGACCAGGGCTGGGAGACCCAGTACTTC
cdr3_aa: CSAPKDQGWETQYF

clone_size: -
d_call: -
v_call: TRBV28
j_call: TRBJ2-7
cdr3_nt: TGTACCAGCAGTTTGTTGTCCTACGAGCAGTACTTC
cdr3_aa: CTSSLLSYEQYF

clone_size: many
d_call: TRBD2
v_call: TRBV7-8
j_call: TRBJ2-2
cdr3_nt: TGTGCCAGCAGTAGACTAGCGGCTAACACCGGGGAGCTGTTTTTT
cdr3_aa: CASSRLAANTGELFF

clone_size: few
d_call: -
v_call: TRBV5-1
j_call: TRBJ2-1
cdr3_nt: TGCGCCAGCAGCTTGAGGATGGTTGGGGGGAGGGAGCAGTTCTTC
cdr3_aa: CASSLRMVGGREQFF

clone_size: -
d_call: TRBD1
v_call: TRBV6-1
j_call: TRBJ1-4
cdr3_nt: TGTGCCAGCAGTCAAGAAACCGGGACAGGGACTGAAAAACTGTTTTTT
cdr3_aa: CASSQETGTGTEKLFF

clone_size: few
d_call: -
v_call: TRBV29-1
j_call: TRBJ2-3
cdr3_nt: TGCAGCGTAGCCCTCGGGACCAGCACAGATACGCAGTATTTT
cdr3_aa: CSVALGTSTDTQYF

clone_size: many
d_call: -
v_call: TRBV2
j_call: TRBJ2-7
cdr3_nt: TGTGCCAGCAGTGTATCGCTCCGGGCTACCGAGCAGTACTTC
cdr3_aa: CASSVSLRATEQYF

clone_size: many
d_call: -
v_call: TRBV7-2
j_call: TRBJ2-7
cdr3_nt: TGTGCCAGCAGCTTAGGGCTCAGGGAGGAGCAGTACTTC
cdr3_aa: CASSLGLREEQYF

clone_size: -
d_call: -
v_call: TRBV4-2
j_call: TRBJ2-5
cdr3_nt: TGTGCCAGCAGCCAAGATTGGGGATTGCAAGAGACCCAGTACTTC
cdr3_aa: CASSQDWGLQETQYF

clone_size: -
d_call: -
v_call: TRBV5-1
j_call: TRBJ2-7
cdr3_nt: TGCGCCAGCAGCCCCGCCTTTAGCGGCTACGAGCAGTACTTC
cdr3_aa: CASSPAFSGYEQYF

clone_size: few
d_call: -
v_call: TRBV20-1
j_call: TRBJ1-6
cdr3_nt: TGCAGTGCTAGACACCTCGGGGCCGGCAATTCACCCCTCCACTTT
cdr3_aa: CSARHLGAGNSPLHF

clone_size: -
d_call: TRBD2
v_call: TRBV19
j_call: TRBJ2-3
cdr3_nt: TGTGCCAGTAGTATACTCACTAGCGGGGCGTCCTGGGGGGATACGCAGTATTTT
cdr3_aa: CASSILTSGASWGDTQYF

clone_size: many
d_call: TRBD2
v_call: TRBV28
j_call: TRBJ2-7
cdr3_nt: TGTGCCAGCAGTTCAACTCTAGCGGGAGTCCACTACGAGCAGTACTTC
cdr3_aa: CASSSTLAGVHYEQYF

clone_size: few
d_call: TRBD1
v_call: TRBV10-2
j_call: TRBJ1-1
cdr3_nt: TGCGCCAGCAGTGAGTCTGGGACAGTCGCTGAAGCTTTCTTT
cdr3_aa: CASSESGTVAEAFF

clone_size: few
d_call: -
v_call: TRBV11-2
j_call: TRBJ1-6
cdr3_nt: TGTGCCAGCAGCCTATGGACAGATAATTCACCCCTCCACTTT
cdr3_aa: CASSLWTDNSPLHF

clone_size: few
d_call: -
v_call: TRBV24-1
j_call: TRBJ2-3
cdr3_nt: TGTGCCACCAGTGATCCTGGGGGGGCAGGGAGCACAGATACGCAGTATTTT
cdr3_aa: CATSDPGGAGSTDTQYF

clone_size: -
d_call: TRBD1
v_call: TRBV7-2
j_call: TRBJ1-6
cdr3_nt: TGTGCCAGCAGCTCTTACCCGGGACAGGCGAATTCACCCCTCCACTTT
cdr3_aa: CASSSYPGQANSPLHF

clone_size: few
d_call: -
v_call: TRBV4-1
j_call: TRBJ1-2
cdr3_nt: TGCGCCAGCAGCCCGTCTACGTGGTATGGCTACACCTTC
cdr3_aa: CASSPSTWYGYTF

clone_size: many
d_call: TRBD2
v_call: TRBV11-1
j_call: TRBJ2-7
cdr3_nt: TGTGCCAGCAGAGAGGGACTAGAGATGATCTACGAGCAGTACTTC
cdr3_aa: CASREGLEMIYEQYF

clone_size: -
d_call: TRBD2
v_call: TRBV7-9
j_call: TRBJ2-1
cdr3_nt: TGTGCCAGCAGCTTAGTGAAAAGCGGGAGCCATCGGGAGCAGTTCTTC
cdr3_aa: CASSLVKSGSHREQFF

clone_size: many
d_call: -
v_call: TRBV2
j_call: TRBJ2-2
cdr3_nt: TGTGCCAGCATTGCGGGGTCGAACACCGGGGAGCTGTTTTTT
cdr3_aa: CASIAGSNTGELFF

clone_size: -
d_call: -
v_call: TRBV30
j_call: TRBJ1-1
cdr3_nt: TGTGCCATACAGCGGGGGACTAACGCTGAAGCTTTCTTT
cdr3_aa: CAIQRGTNAEAFF

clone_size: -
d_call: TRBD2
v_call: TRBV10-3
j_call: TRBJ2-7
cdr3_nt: TGTGCCATCAGTGAACCAGCGGGAACCTACGAGCAGTACTTC
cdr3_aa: CAISEPAGTYEQYF

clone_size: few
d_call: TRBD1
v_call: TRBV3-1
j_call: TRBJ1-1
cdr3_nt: TGTGCCAGCAGCCTGGGACAGGGGGAAAACACTGAAGCTTTCTTT
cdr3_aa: CASSLGQGENTEAFF

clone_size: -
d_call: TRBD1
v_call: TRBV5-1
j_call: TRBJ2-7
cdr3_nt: TGCGCCAGCAGCTGGGACAGGGGGAGCTCCGAGCAGTACTTC
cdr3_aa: CASSWDRGSSEQYF

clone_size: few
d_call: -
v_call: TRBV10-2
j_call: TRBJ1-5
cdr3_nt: TGCGCCAGCAGTCCCGGTTTGCATCAGCCCCAGCATTTT
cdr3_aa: CASSPGLHQPQHF

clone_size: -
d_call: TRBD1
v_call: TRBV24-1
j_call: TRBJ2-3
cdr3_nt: TGTGCCACCAGTGATGGGACAGCCCACACAGATACGCAGTATTTT
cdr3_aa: CATSDGTAHTDTQYF

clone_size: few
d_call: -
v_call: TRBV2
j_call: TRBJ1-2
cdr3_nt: TGTGCCAGCAGTTCAGTCTTTAACTATGGCTACACCTTC
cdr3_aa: CASSSVFNYGYTF

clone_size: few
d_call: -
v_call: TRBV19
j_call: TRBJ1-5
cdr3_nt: TGTGCCAGTAGTCCAGACTACAATCAGCCCCAGCATTTT
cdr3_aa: CASSPDYNQPQHF

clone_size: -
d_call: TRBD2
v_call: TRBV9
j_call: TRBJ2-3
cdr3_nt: TGTGCCAGCAGCGTCAGACTAGCGGGAGGGGCAGGAAGCACAGATACGCAGTATTTT
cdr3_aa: CASSVRLAGGAGSTDTQYF

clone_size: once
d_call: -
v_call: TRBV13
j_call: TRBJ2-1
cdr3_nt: TGTGCCAGCAGCCCCATTGGGGCATTCCTCGACAATGAGCAGTTCTTC
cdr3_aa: CASSPIGAFLDNEQFF

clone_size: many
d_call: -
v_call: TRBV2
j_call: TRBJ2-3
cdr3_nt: TGTGCCAGCACTTCGTCTAGCGTTCAGACAGATACGCAGTATTTT
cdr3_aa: CASTSSSVQTDTQYF

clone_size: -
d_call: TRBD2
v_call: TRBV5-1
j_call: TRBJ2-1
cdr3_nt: TGCGCCAGCAGCCTCCCCGACAGTTGGACTAGCGGGAGTAGGAATGAGCAGTTCTTC
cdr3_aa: CASSLPDSWTSGSRNEQFF

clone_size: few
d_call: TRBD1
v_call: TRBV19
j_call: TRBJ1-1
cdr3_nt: TGTGCCAGTAGTATACCCGGACAGGGGAAGAACACTGAAGCTTTCTTT
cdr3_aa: CASSIPGQGKNTEAFF

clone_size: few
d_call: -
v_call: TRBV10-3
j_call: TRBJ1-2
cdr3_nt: TGTGCCATCAGTGAGTCTGAATATGGCTACACCTTC
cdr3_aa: CAISESEYGYTF

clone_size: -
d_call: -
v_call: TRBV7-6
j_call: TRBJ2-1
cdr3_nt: TGTGCCAGCAGCTTACCACTCCGAGGAAACAATGAGCAGTTCTTC
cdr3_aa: CASSLPLRGNNEQFF

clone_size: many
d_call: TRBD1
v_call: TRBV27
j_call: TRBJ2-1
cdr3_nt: TGTGCCAGCTCAGGACAGGGGGCTCGCAATGAGCAGTTCTTC
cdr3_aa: CASSGQGARNEQFF

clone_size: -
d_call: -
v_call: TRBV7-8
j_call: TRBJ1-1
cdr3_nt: TGTGCCAGCAGCTTCGCCGGCGTCTCTGAAGCTTTCTTT
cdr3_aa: CASSFAGVSEAFF

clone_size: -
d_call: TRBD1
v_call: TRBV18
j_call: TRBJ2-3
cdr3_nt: TGTGCCAGCTCACCCCAACTACAGGGGGCGGGAGATACGCAGTATTTT
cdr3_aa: CASSPQLQGAGDTQYF

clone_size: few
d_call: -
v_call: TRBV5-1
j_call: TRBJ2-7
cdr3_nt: TGCGCCAGCAGCCCCGGCAACTCCTACGAGCAGTACTTC
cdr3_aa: CASSPGNSYEQYF